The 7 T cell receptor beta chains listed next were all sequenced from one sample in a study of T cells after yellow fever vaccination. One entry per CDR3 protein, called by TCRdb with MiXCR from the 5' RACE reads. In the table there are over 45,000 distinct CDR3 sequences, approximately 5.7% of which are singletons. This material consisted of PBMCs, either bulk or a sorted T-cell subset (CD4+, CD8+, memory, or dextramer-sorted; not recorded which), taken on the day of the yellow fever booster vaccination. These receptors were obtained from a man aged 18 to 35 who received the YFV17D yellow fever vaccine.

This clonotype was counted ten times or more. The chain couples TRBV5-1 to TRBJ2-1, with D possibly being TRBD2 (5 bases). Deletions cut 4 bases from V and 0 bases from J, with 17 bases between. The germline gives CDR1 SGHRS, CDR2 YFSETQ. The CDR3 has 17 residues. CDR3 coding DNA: TGCGCCAGCAGCCTAAGCACTAGTCCTAGCTCCTACAATGAGCAGTTCTTC. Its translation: CASSLSTSPSSYNEQFF.

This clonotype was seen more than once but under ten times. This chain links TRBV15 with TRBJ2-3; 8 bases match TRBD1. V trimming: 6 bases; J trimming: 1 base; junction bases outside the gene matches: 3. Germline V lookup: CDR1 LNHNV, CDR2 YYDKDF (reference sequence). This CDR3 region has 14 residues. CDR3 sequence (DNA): TGTGCCACCAGGAAGGGACAGGGCACAGATACGCAGTATTTT. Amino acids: CATRKGQGTDTQYF.

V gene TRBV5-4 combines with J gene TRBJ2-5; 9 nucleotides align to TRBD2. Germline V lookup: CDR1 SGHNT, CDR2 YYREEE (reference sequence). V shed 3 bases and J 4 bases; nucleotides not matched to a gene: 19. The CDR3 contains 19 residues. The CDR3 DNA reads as TGTGCCAGCAGCTCTTTAAGAGCGGGGGGACCGAGGATGGGAGAGACCCAGTACTTC. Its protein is CASSSLRAGGPRMGETQYF.

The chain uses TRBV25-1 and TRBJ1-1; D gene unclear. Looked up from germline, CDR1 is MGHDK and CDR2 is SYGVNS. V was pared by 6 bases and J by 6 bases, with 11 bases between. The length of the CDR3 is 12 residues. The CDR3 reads CASSDLGAEAFF. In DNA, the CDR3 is TGTGCCAGCAGCGACCTTGGCGCTGAAGCTTTCTTT.

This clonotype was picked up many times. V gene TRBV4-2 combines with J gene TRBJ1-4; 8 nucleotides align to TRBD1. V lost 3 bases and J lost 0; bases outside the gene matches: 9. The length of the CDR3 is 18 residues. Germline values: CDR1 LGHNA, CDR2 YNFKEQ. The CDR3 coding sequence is TGTGCCAGCAGCCAGACCGGGACAGGTGCTGCAACTAATGAAAAACTGTTTTTT. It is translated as CASSQTGTGAATNEKLFF.

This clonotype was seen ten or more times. CDR3 loop: CASRTATNYGYTF. The CDR3 DNA follows: TGTGCCAGCAGGACAGCTACTAACTATGGCTACACCTTC. V usage is TRBV6-5 and J usage is TRBJ1-2; perhaps TRBD1 as D (5 bases). V was cut by 6 bases and J by 0 bases, with 8 bases left in between. CDR1 is MNHEY, CDR2 SVGAGI, per germline. This CDR3 contains 13 residues.

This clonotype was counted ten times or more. The CDR3 coding sequence is TGTGCCAGCACGCGGCAAGGGGCGCTTAATGGCTACACCTTC. Its translation is CASTRQGALNGYTF. This rearrangement joins TRBV12-3 or TRBV12-4 to TRBJ1-2; D perhaps matches TRBD1 (5 bases). The CDR3 totals 14 residues. Trimming took off 7 bases at V and 6 bases at J, with 18 bases between the two ends.